Below are 13 T cell receptor beta chains sequenced from a single sample in a study of blood T cell repertoires in COVID-19. Some clones are missing from TCRdb's copy, which holds only in-frame ones; the method was immunoSEQ multiplex PCR. This table holds more than 200,000 clones, over 75% found once. The sample was PBMCs or T cells enriched from blood (not recorded which). These receptors came from a woman aged 40 to 50 with acute COVID-19.

In its sample, this clone was seen a few times. This chain joins TRBV3-1 (or the pseudogene TRBV3-2) and TRBJ1-2; tentative D call: TRBD1 (6 bases). CDR1 is LGHDT and CDR2 is YNNKEL in the germline V gene (reference sequence). The CDR3 totals 16 residues. Trimming removed 0 bases at V and 8 bases at J, with 19 bases between. The CDR3 loop reads CASSQDQFQGSEGYTF. The CDR3 nucleotides are TGTGCCAGCAGCCAAGACCAATTTCAGGGGAGTGAAGGCTACACCTTC.

This sequence joins TRBV7-6 and TRBJ1-1; D is undetermined. This CDR3 region has 13 residues. V dropped 3 bases and J dropped 1 base, with 6 bases sitting between them. Looked up from germline, CDR1 is SGHVS and CDR2 is FNYEAQ. The CDR3 bases are TGTGCCAGCAGCTTTGGGAGGAACACTGAAGCTTTCTTT. The encoded protein is CASSFGRNTEAFF.

The rearrangement links TRBV29-1 to TRBJ2-2; D is undetermined. Germline assignment: CDR1 SQVTM and CDR2 ANQGSEA. Trimming removed 2 bases at V and 5 bases at J, with 6 bases between. This CDR3 spans 12 amino acids. CDR3 residues: CSVEPLTGELFF. In DNA, the CDR3 is TGCAGCGTTGAACCCTTAACCGGGGAGCTGTTTTTT.

The chain is built from TRBV28 and TRBJ1-5; D not resolved. Germline values: CDR1 MDHEN, CDR2 SYDVKM. This CDR3 has 12 residues. V gave up 5 bases and J gave up 6 bases, with 8 bases separating them. The CDR3 bases are TGTGCCAGCAGTATCTCCGGTCAGCCCCAGCATTTT. Translated: CASSISGQPQHF.

The gene calls are TRBV27 and TRBJ2-2; no clear D. The CDR3 is made up of 12 amino acids. Trimming shortened V by 5 bases and J by 9 bases, and 10 bases separated the two germline ends. Germline V gene data show CDR1 as MNHEY and CDR2 as SMNVEV (reference sequence). This CDR3 reads CASSPPVRELFF. DNA of the CDR3: TGTGCCAGCAGTCCGCCGGTGCGGGAGCTGTTTTTT.

This chain connects TRBV11-2 to TRBJ1-4, with TRBD1 as a possible D gene (5 bases). Trimming took 3 bases from V and 5 from J, leaving 10 bases between them. This CDR3 has 14 amino acids. CDR1 SGHAT and CDR2 FQNNGV come from the germline V gene. The CDR3 DNA sequence: TGTGCCAGCAGCTTCCGACAGCTGAATGAAAAACTGTTTTTT. Its protein product is CASSFRQLNEKLFF.

The genes are TRBV5-1 and TRBJ2-1; tentatively, D is TRBD2 (5 bases). The CDR3 is 14 amino acids. V was pared by 0 bases and J by 7 bases, with 11 bases between. CDR1 SGHRS and CDR2 YFSETQ come from the germline V gene. The CDR3 here is CASSLAPGENEQFF. The CDR3 coding sequence is TGCGCCAGCAGCTTGGCCCCTGGGGAGAATGAGCAGTTCTTC.

The chain is built from TRBV5-1 and TRBJ2-1; D remains ambiguous. The CDR3 length is 17 residues. Deletions cut 4 bases from V and 2 bases from J, with 19 bases between. Germline V gene lookup returns CDR1 SGHRS and CDR2 YFSETQ. This chain's CDR3 is CASSLLTASRAYNEQFF. The CDR3 bases are TGCGCCAGCAGCCTCCTCACCGCATCACGAGCCTACAATGAGCAGTTCTTC.

V and J are TRBV27 and TRBJ1-2; 7 nucleotides match TRBD1. Trimming cost V 3 bases and J 6 bases; bases outside gene matches: 7. The CDR3 has 14 residues. Germline V gene sequence: CDR1 MNHEY, CDR2 SMNVEV (reference sequence). CDR3 in amino acids: CASSFYDRVDGYTF. DNA of the CDR3: TGTGCCAGCAGTTTTTATGACAGGGTAGATGGCTACACCTTC.

The gene calls are TRBV28 and TRBJ1-6; 8 nucleotides match TRBD1. This CDR3 spans 15 amino acids. Trimming removed 4 bases from V and 7 bases from J; junction bases left unmatched: 6. Per the germline V gene, CDR1 is MDHEN and CDR2 is SYDVKM. CDR3 nucleotides: TGTGCCAGCAGTTCAACAGGGGGGGACAATTCACCCCTCCACTTT. It translates to CASSSTGGDNSPLHF. The full variable domain, completed using reference TRBV28 and TRBJ1-6, is DVKVTQSSRYLVKRTGEKVFLECVQDMDHENMFWYRQDPGLGLRLIYFSYDVKMKEKGDIPEGYSVSREKKERFSLILESASTNQTSMYLCASSSTGGDNSPLHFGNGTRLTVT.

This clone was counted between two and nine times. V gene TRBV30 combines with J gene TRBJ2-3, with D possibly being TRBD1 (6 bases). The V gene's germline CDR1 is GTSNPN and CDR2 SVGIG (reference sequence). V gave up 1 base and J gave up 1 base, with 6 bases separating them. The CDR3 runs to 13 residues. The CDR3 DNA reads TGTGCCTGGAGTGGGACAGGCACAGATACGCAGTATTTT. This sequence encodes CAWSGTGTDTQYF.

This clone has just a few counts. The chain carries TRBV19 and TRBJ1-1; D call uncertain. CDR1 LNHDA and CDR2 SQIVND come from the germline V gene (reference sequence). V lost 7 bases, J lost 1 base, and 7 bases lay in between. The CDR3 runs to 12 residues. This chain's CDR3 is CASKPGNTEAFF. The CDR3 nucleotides read TGTGCCAGTAAGCCGGGGAACACTGAAGCTTTCTTT. The variable domain in full, with the rest retrieved from reference TRBV19 and TRBJ1-1, is DGGITQSPKYLFRKEGQNVTLSCEQNLNHDAMYWYRQDPGQGLRLIYYSQIVNDFQKGDIAEGYSVSREKKESFPLTVTSAQKNPTAFYLCASKPGNTEAFFGQGTRLTVV.

V usage is TRBV3-1 (or the pseudogene TRBV3-2) and J usage is TRBJ1-4; TRBD1 agrees at 12 bases. Germline CDR1 is LGHDT and CDR2 is YNNKEL (reference sequence). V lost 3 bases to trimming and J lost 3 bases; unmatched junction nucleotides: 2. This CDR3 spans 16 amino acids. The CDR3 is CASSQGQGAPNEKLFF. The DNA for the CDR3 is TGTGCCAGCAGCCAGGGACAGGGGGCCCCTAATGAAAAACTGTTTTTT.